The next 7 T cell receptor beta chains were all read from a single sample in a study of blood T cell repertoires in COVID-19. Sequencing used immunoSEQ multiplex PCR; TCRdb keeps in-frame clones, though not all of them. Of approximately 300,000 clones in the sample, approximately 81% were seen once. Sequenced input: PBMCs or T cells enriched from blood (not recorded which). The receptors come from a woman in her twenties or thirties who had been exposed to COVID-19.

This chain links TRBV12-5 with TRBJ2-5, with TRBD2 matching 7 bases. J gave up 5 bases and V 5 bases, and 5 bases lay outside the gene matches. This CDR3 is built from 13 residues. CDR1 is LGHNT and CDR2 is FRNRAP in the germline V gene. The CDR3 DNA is TGTGCTAGTGGTGGGACTACGGGGGAGACCCAGTACTTC. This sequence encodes CASGGTTGETQYF.

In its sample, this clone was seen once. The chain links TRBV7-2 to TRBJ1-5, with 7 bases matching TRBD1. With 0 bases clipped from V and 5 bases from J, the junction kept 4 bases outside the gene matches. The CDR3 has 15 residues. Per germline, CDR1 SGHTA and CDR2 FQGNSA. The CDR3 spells CASSLAGGPHQPQHF. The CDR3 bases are TGTGCCAGCAGCTTAGCAGGGGGCCCCCATCAGCCCCAGCATTTT.

The CDR3 protein is CASSSRGQGGTEAFF. Written as DNA, the CDR3 is TGTGCCAGCAGCTCCCGTGGGCAGGGAGGAACTGAAGCTTTCTTT. The rearrangement uses TRBV5-4 and TRBJ1-1, with a weak D call TRBD1 (5 bases). This CDR3 comprises 15 residues. Germline CDR1 is SGHNT and CDR2 is YYREEE (reference sequence). The V gene lost 3 bases and the J gene lost 5 bases, with 17 bases spanning the gap. The full variable domain, completed using reference TRBV5-4 and TRBJ1-1, is ETGVTQSPTHLIKTRGQQVTLRCSSQSGHNTVSWYQQALGQGPQFIFQYYREEENGRGNFPPRFSGLQFPNYSSELNVNALELDDSALYLCASSSRGQGGTEAFFGQGTRLTVV.

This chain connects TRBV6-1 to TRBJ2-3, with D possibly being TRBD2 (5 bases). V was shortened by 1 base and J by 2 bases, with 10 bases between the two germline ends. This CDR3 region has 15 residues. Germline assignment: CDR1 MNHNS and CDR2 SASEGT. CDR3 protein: CASSEGESDTDTQYF. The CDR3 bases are TGTGCCAGCAGTGAAGGGGAGAGCGACACAGATACGCAGTATTTT.

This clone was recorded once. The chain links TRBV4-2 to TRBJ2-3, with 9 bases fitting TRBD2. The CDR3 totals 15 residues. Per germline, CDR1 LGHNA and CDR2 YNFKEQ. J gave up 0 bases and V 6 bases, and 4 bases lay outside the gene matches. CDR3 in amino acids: CASRQLAGSTDTQYF. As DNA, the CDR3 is TGTGCCAGCAGACAACTAGCGGGTAGCACAGATACGCAGTATTTT.

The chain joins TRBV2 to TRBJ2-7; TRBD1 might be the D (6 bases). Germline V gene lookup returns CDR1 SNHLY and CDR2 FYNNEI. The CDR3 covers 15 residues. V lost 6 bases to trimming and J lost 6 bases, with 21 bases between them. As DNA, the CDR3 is TGTGCCAGCAGCCTCAGGGGAGCCCGGGGCTCCGAGCAGTACTTC. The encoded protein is CASSLRGARGSEQYF.

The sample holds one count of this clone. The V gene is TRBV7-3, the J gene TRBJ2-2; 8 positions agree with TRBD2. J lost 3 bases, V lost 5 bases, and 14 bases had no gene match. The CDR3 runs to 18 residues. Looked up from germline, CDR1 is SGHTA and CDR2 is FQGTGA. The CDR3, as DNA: TGTGCCAGCAGCCCGTCTCTCGGGGGGGCGACTTACACCGGGGAGCTGTTTTTT. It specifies CASSPSLGGATYTGELFF. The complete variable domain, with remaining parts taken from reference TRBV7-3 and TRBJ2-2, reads GAGVSQTPSNKVTEKGKYVELRCDPISGHTALYWYRQSLGQGPEFLIYFQGTGAADDSGLPNDRFFAVRPEGSVSTLKIQRTERGDSAVYLCASSPSLGGATYTGELFFGEGSRLTVL.